This TCR beta chain derives from a study of blood T cell repertoires in COVID-19. Study-level background: The United States, Italy and Spain were the sources of the acute and convalescent COVID-19 samples.

Measured with immunoSEQ multiplex PCR; TCRdb has only the in-frame clones, and not every one. This table holds some 180,000 clones, 75% to 90% found once. The germline CDR1 and CDR2 sequences are SGHNT and YYREEE (reference sequence). This CDR3 is 14 amino acids long. V gave up 4 bases and J gave up 4 bases, with 14 bases separating them. Assignment of participants to cohorts was predicated upon participant-reported clinical history. The study counted Cohort 3 donors as recovered given two negative PCRs, clearance, or symptom resolution. Input material: PBMCs or T cells enriched from blood (not recorded which). The rearrangement joins TRBV5-4 to TRBJ2-5; possibly TRBD2 for D (6 bases). This receptor was obtained from a man aged 35-49 years who had recovered from COVID-19. The CDR3 nucleotides read TGTGCCAGCAGCCTAGGGGTCGGGGGAGAGACCCAGTACTTC. Its protein is CASSLGVGGETQYF.